This TCR beta chain emerged from a study of Ad26.COV2.S vaccination and SARS-CoV-2 variants. Overall study: Donor participated within the Ad26.COV2.S arm of the COV1001 trial.

Germline V gene lookup returns CDR1 LNHDA and CDR2 SQIVND (reference sequence). V was clipped by 0 bases and J by 0 bases; unmatched bases: 3. CDR3 length: 16 amino acids. Study-wide points: Spike-specific TCR breadth in vaccine recipients exceeded that seen in placebo recipients.

The treatment is: about 20 received Ad26.COV2.S at low or high dose, single or two shots; about 5 received placebo; per-sample allocation not given. All samples were drawn on day 63, counting from the first vaccine or placebo injection. Comment on this clone: Its antigen is not known.

Profiled with immunoSEQ multiplex PCR; TCRdb holds only in-frame clones, not every one. This table holds about 350,000 clones, more than 75% found once. V is TRBV19 and J is TRBJ2-7, with TRBD2 identical over 9 bases. This clonotype originated in a person aged 18-60 years who received the Ad26.COV2.S COVID-19 vaccine or a placebo. This specimen was peripheral blood, taken in a trial of Ad26.COV2.S vaccine versus placebo. CDR3 bases: TGTGCCAGTAGTATAGACGGTAGCGGGAGCTCCTACGAGCAGTACTTC. Protein product: CASSIDGSGSSYEQYF.